The 32 T cell receptor beta chains below were found in one sample sequenced in a study of blood T cell repertoires in COVID-19. The method was immunoSEQ multiplex PCR; TCRdb's version includes in-frame clones alone and lacks a portion of them. The table records 40,000 to 60,000 clones, about 86% of them present only once. Sequences were obtained from peripheral blood. The receptors come from a man older than 75 with active COVID-19.

This clone was seen once. The chain couples TRBV2 to TRBJ1-5, with D perhaps matching TRBD1 (6 bases). The CDR3 is 15 residues long. CDR1 SNHLY and CDR2 FYNNEI come from the germline V gene. Trimming pared 5 bases from V and 5 bases from J, leaving 16 bases between. The CDR3 DNA reads TGTGCCAGCAGTCAAAAGACAGGTTTTTATCAGCCCCAGCATTTT. Its translation: CASSQKTGFYQPQHF.

This chain uses TRBV7-9 with TRBJ2-7; the D gene is possibly TRBD1 (6 bases). The germline V and J ends were trimmed by 3 bases and 5 bases, with 14 bases remaining between them. Germline V gene sequence: CDR1 SEHNR, CDR2 FQNEAQ (reference sequence). The CDR3 is 14 amino acids. The CDR3 sequence is CASSFPQGVNEQYF. For the CDR3, the DNA is TGTGCCAGCAGCTTTCCACAGGGTGTCAACGAGCAGTACTTC. The full variable domain, with the rest looked up from reference TRBV7-9 and TRBJ2-7, is DTGVSQNPRHKITKRGQNVTFRCDPISEHNRLYWYRQTLGQGPEFLTYFQNEAQLEKSRLLSDRFSAERPKGSFSTLEIQRTEQGDSAMYLCASSFPQGVNEQYFGPGTRLTVT.

This sequence joins TRBV9 and TRBJ2-1; no clear D gene. The V end lost 1 base, the J end lost 7 bases, and 9 bases lay between the germline ends. Germline CDR1 SGDLS, CDR2 YYNGEE. The CDR3 is 13 amino acids. This CDR3 reads CASSVSSANEQFF. As DNA, the CDR3 is TGTGCCAGCAGCGTATCGTCCGCGAATGAGCAGTTCTTC.

V gene TRBV19 combines with J gene TRBJ1-2, with a weak D call TRBD1 (5 bases). Trimming removed 8 bases at V and 1 base at J, with 11 bases between. The germline V gene encodes CDR1 LNHDA and CDR2 SQIVND (reference sequence). The CDR3 is made up of 13 amino acids. Written as DNA, the CDR3 is TGTGCCAGTCACCGGGGGTTTAACTATGGCTACACCTTC. This codes for CASHRGFNYGYTF.

The chain carries TRBV28 and TRBJ2-1; possibly TRBD2 for D (7 bases). Trimming pared 3 bases from V and 3 bases from J, leaving 21 bases between. The germline CDR1 and CDR2 sequences are MDHEN and SYDVKM. This CDR3 has 18 amino acids. CDR3: CASSLSTGFGTIYNEQFF. In DNA, the CDR3 is TGTGCCAGCAGTTTGTCGACAGGATTTGGGACTATCTACAATGAGCAGTTCTTC.

V is TRBV10-1 and J is TRBJ2-1, with 13 nucleotides matching TRBD2. Germline V gene data show CDR1 as WNHNN and CDR2 as SYGVQD (reference sequence). V lost 4 bases, J lost 7 bases, and 4 bases stayed unmatched. CDR3 size: 15 residues. DNA for the CDR3: TGCGCCAGCAGTGGTACGGGACTAGCGGGAAATGAGCAGTTCTTC. Its protein is CASSGTGLAGNEQFF.

CDR3 loop: CASSLGGADYEQYF. CDR3 sequence (DNA): TGTGCCAGCAGTCTAGGGGGGGCTGACTACGAGCAGTACTTC. The chain combines TRBV7-8 with TRBJ2-7, with a weak D call TRBD2 (7 bases). The V gene's germline CDR1 is SGHVS and CDR2 FQNEAQ. The CDR3 runs 14 residues. V lost 6 bases and J lost 3, with 15 bases in between.

The rearrangement links TRBV19 to TRBJ1-5; D uncertain. The CDR3 covers 14 residues. From germline, CDR1 is LNHDA and CDR2 SQIVND (reference sequence). The V end lost 0 bases, the J end lost 10 bases, and 13 bases lay between the germline ends. The CDR3 here is CASSIDLTVLPQHF. The CDR3 coding sequence is TGTGCCAGTAGTATAGATCTAACAGTTCTACCCCAGCATTTT. Based on the CDR3 plus reference TRBV19 and TRBJ1-5, the full variable domain is DGGITQSPKYLFRKEGQNVTLSCEQNLNHDAMYWYRQDPGQGLRLIYYSQIVNDFQKGDIAEGYSVSREKKESFPLTVTSAQKNPTAFYLCASSIDLTVLPQHFGDGTRLSIL.

The chain is built from TRBV6-1 and TRBJ1-1, with no clear D. The V and J ends lost 2 bases and 3 bases respectively, with 7 bases between them. CDR3 length: 13 amino acids. The germline V gene has CDR1 MNHNS and CDR2 SASEGT. This chain's CDR3 is CASSEPGDTEAFF. Written as DNA, the CDR3 is TGTGCCAGCAGTGAACCCGGGGACACTGAAGCTTTCTTT.

The chain links TRBV5-1 to TRBJ2-3; D possibly corresponds to TRBD1 (6 bases). V was pared by 5 bases and J by 3 bases, with 10 bases between. Germline assignment: CDR1 SGHRS and CDR2 YFSETQ. This CDR3 region has 13 residues. This CDR3 reads CASRTDRTDTQYF. The CDR3 DNA reads as TGCGCCAGCAGAACGGACAGAACAGATACGCAGTATTTT. The entire variable domain, with the rest obtained from reference TRBV5-1 and TRBJ2-3, is as follows: KAGVTQTPRYLIKTRGQQVTLSCSPISGHRSVSWYQQTPGQGLQFLFEYFSETQRNKGNFPGRFSGRQFSNSRSEMNVSTLELGDSALYLCASRTDRTDTQYFGPGTRLTVL.

J is TRBJ2-1 and V is TRBV19; 10 bases map to TRBD2. Per germline, CDR1 LNHDA and CDR2 SQIVND (reference sequence). V was clipped by 3 bases and J by 0 bases; unmatched bases: 8. This CDR3 has 18 amino acids. This chain's CDR3 is CASSIWSGGESSYNEQFF. The CDR3 nucleotides are TGTGCCAGTAGTATCTGGAGCGGGGGGGAGAGCTCCTACAATGAGCAGTTCTTC. The variable domain in full, with the rest retrieved from reference TRBV19 and TRBJ2-1, is DGGITQSPKYLFRKEGQNVTLSCEQNLNHDAMYWYRQDPGQGLRLIYYSQIVNDFQKGDIAEGYSVSREKKESFPLTVTSAQKNPTAFYLCASSIWSGGESSYNEQFFGPGTRLTVL.

The V and J genes are TRBV7-3 and TRBJ2-3; unclear D gene. Germline-derived CDR1 and CDR2 are SGHTA and FQGTGA. The CDR3 runs to 13 residues. With 1 base removed from V and 6 bases from J, the gap between germline ends came to 8 bases. CDR3 sequence: CASSLIRRDTQYF. The CDR3 DNA reads as TGTGCCAGCAGCTTAATTCGGCGGGATACGCAGTATTTT. Variable domain in full (rest from reference TRBV7-3 and TRBJ2-3): GAGVSQTPSNKVTEKGKYVELRCDPISGHTALYWYRQSLGQGPEFLIYFQGTGAADDSGLPNDRFFAVRPEGSVSTLKIQRTERGDSAVYLCASSLIRRDTQYFGPGTRLTVL.

This clone was found a few times. CDR3 amino acids: CASSQVWGVGGEKLFF. The CDR3 DNA follows: TGCGCCAGCAGCCAAGTATGGGGGGTTGGAGGGGAAAAACTGTTTTTT. V and J are TRBV4-3 and TRBJ1-4; possible D gene TRBD1, 5 bases. Trimming cost V 1 base and J 8 bases, with 17 bases left between them. The CDR3 loop spans 16 amino acids. CDR1 LGHNA and CDR2 YSLEER come from the germline V gene.

The V and J genes are TRBV19 and TRBJ1-5; no firm D call. The CDR3 totals 12 residues. Germline CDR1 and CDR2: LNHDA and SQIVND (reference sequence). Trimming removed 5 bases from V and 6 bases from J, with 8 bases in between. The CDR3 protein is CASSFRVQPQHF. The CDR3 coding sequence is TGTGCCAGTAGTTTTCGGGTTCAGCCCCAGCATTTT.

The gene calls are TRBV19 and TRBJ2-7; the match to TRBD2 covers 7 bases. V was pared by 5 bases and J by 0 bases, with 7 bases of the junction left unmatched. Germline loops: CDR1 LNHDA, CDR2 SQIVND (reference sequence). There are 15 residues in the CDR3. The CDR3 nucleotides are TGTGCCAGTAGTGAGGCGGGAGTCCTCTCCTACGAGCAGTACTTC. It encodes CASSEAGVLSYEQYF.

The J gene is TRBJ2-3, the V gene TRBV7-2; 10 positions match TRBD1. V dropped 2 bases and J dropped 0; count of bases not matched to a gene: 2. The CDR3 is made up of 16 amino acids. CDR1 and CDR2 from the germline V gene are SGHTA and FQGNSA. The CDR3 is CASSLWGQGSTDTQYF. CDR3 bases: TGTGCCAGCAGCTTATGGGGACAGGGGAGCACAGATACGCAGTATTTT.

The chain has TRBV7-2 and TRBJ2-1; TRBD2 matches 7 bases. The V gene's germline CDR1 is SGHTA and CDR2 FQGNSA. Trimming took 3 bases from V and 1 from J; bases not matched to a gene: 6. The CDR3 loop spans 16 amino acids. The DNA of the CDR3 is TGTGCCAGCAGCTTTGGAAGCGGGAATTCCTACAATGAGCAGTTCTTC. The encoded protein is CASSFGSGNSYNEQFF.

V is TRBV27 and J is TRBJ2-7, with a possible D match to TRBD2 (6 bases). The germline CDR1 and CDR2 sequences are MNHEY and SMNVEV (reference sequence). V was trimmed by 2 bases and J by 4 bases, leaving 12 bases between them. This CDR3 region has 14 residues. CDR3 bases: TGTGCCAGCAGTTTAACCGGGAGAACGTACGAGCAGTACTTC. It yields the protein CASSLTGRTYEQYF.

The chain joins TRBV28 to TRBJ1-2; 7 positions match TRBD1. Germline CDR1 reads MDHEN; CDR2 reads SYDVKM. CDR3 length: 14 residues. V lost 9 bases to trimming and J lost 4 bases; unmatched junction nucleotides: 11. CDR3 amino acids: CASLSGTAVYGYTF. As DNA, the CDR3 is TGTGCCAGTCTGTCCGGGACAGCTGTCTATGGCTACACCTTC.

In its sample, this clone was seen once. This chain connects TRBV5-4 to TRBJ2-2; D perhaps matches TRBD1 (6 bases). This CDR3 spans 15 amino acids. V gave up 0 bases and J gave up 6 bases, with 12 bases separating them. Germline lookup yields CDR1 SGHNT and CDR2 YYREEE (reference sequence). DNA for the CDR3: TGTGCCAGCAGCTTGGGGGGGCCAAAGGCCGGGGAGCTGTTTTTT. This sequence encodes CASSLGGPKAGELFF.

The genes are TRBV7-2 and TRBJ2-1; the match to TRBD2 covers 8 bases. Losses at the gene ends were 2 bases for V and 3 bases for J; bases not matched to a gene: 3. CDR3 size: 15 residues. The germline gives CDR1 SGHTA, CDR2 FQGNSA. The CDR3 sequence: CASSLIAGFYNEQFF. DNA for the CDR3: TGTGCCAGCAGCTTAATAGCGGGGTTCTACAATGAGCAGTTCTTC.

This rearrangement joins TRBV9 to TRBJ2-1; 9 bases line up with TRBD1. The V gene's germline CDR1 is SGDLS and CDR2 YYNGEE. The CDR3 is 18 amino acids. With 0 bases clipped from V and 9 bases from J, the junction kept 16 bases outside the gene matches. The CDR3 region is CASSVGGTGGGPFREQFF. CDR3 DNA: TGTGCCAGCAGCGTAGGAGGAACAGGGGGCGGCCCCTTTCGTGAGCAGTTCTTC.

V and J are TRBV13 and TRBJ2-1, with D possibly TRBD2 on 5 matching bases. V gave up 4 bases and J gave up 0 bases, with 10 bases separating them. From germline, CDR1 is PRHDT and CDR2 FYEKMQ (reference sequence). This CDR3 is 15 amino acids long. The CDR3 nucleotides are TGTGCCAGCAGCTACCGGAGGAACTCCTACAATGAGCAGTTCTTC. Its translation is CASSYRRNSYNEQFF.

The chain has TRBV5-1 and TRBJ2-7, with D tentatively TRBD2 (6 bases). The CDR3 loop spans 15 amino acids. V was cut by 1 base and J by 6 bases, with 17 bases left in between. Germline assignment: CDR1 SGHRS and CDR2 YFSETQ. The CDR3 DNA follows: TGCGCCAGCAGCTTGTTTAGCGGTGTACGTCTCGAGCAGTACTTC. It encodes CASSLFSGVRLEQYF.

The rearrangement links TRBV28 to TRBJ2-7; 7 bases match TRBD1. The CDR3 is 14 amino acids. In germline, CDR1 is MDHEN, CDR2 SYDVKM. V trimming: 6 bases; J trimming: 2 bases; junction bases outside the gene matches: 7. The CDR3 is CASRRQGQTYEQYF. DNA of the CDR3: TGTGCCAGCAGAAGACAGGGACAAACCTACGAGCAGTACTTC.

This chain joins TRBV3-1 (or the pseudogene TRBV3-2) and TRBJ2-7; D remains ambiguous. This CDR3 contains 11 residues. The germline CDR1 and CDR2 sequences are LGHDT and YNNKEL (reference sequence). V lost 2 bases, J lost 3 bases, and 2 bases lay in between. CDR3 residues: CASSQYYEQYF. DNA of the CDR3: TGTGCCAGCAGCCAATACTACGAGCAGTACTTC.

This clone rates as medium-sized (0.01 to 0.1%). The V and J genes are TRBV3-1 (or the pseudogene TRBV3-2) and TRBJ1-1, with D perhaps TRBD1 (6 bases). Per germline, CDR1 LGHDT and CDR2 YNNKEL (reference sequence). Trimming removed 4 bases at V and 5 bases at J, with 14 bases between. This CDR3 has 14 residues. The CDR3 DNA reads as TGTGCCAGCAGCCCAGGACAGTCGAGAACTGAAGCTTTCTTT. Encoded protein: CASSPGQSRTEAFF.

This chain connects TRBV19 to TRBJ2-5; the match to TRBD2 covers 13 bases. There are 15 residues in the CDR3. Germline V gene sequence: CDR1 LNHDA, CDR2 SQIVND (reference sequence). V dropped 9 bases and J dropped 5; count of bases not matched to a gene: 9. DNA for the CDR3: TGTGCCAGCGCTCGGACTAGCGGGAGTGGGGAGACCCAGTACTTC. This encodes CASARTSGSGETQYF.

The chain's CDR3 is CASSIGGGNLVNQPQHF. The CDR3 bases are TGTGCCAGTAGTATTGGGGGGGGGAACCTCGTCAATCAGCCCCAGCATTTT. The V and J genes are TRBV19 and TRBJ1-5; tentatively, D is TRBD1 (5 bases). V shed 3 bases and J shed 3 bases, with 18 bases lying between them. Germline CDR1 is LNHDA and CDR2 is SQIVND (reference sequence). This CDR3 is 17 amino acids long.

This chain links TRBV3-1 (or the pseudogene TRBV3-2) with TRBJ2-3, with a weak D call TRBD1 (6 bases). Germline-derived CDR1 and CDR2 are LGHDT and YNNKEL (reference sequence). The CDR3 totals 17 residues. Trimming took 0 bases from V and 2 from J, leaving 15 bases between them. Here the CDR3 reads CASSQEYRTGYTDTQYF. As DNA, the CDR3 is TGTGCCAGCAGCCAAGAATACAGAACAGGGTACACAGATACGCAGTATTTT.

This clone has a single count. The chain combines TRBV6-2 or TRBV6-3 with TRBJ2-1; D uncertain. The germline V gene encodes CDR1 MNHEY and CDR2 SVGEGT. V lost 4 bases to trimming and J lost 6 bases, with 13 bases between them. The CDR3 is made up of 14 amino acids. CDR3 nucleotide sequence: TGTGCCAGCAGTTTTTCCCCTAGTAGCAATGAGCAGTTCTTC. It encodes CASSFSPSSNEQFF.

This clone has just one count. CDR3 amino acids: CASSLVTGVKEKLFF. The CDR3 nucleotides read TGTGCCAGCAGCTTAGTGACAGGAGTGAAGGAAAAACTGTTTTTT. V usage is TRBV7-9 and J usage is TRBJ1-4; possible D gene TRBD1, 6 bases. Germline CDR1 and CDR2: SEHNR and FQNEAQ (reference sequence). This CDR3 comprises 15 residues. Trimming stripped 1 base from V and 8 bases from J, with 14 bases between. Using reference TRBV7-9 and TRBJ1-4 for the parts outside the CDR3, the full variable domain is DTGVSQNPRHKITKRGQNVTFRCDPISEHNRLYWYRQTLGQGPEFLTYFQNEAQLEKSRLLSDRFSAERPKGSFSTLEIQRTEQGDSAMYLCASSLVTGVKEKLFFGSGTQLSVL.